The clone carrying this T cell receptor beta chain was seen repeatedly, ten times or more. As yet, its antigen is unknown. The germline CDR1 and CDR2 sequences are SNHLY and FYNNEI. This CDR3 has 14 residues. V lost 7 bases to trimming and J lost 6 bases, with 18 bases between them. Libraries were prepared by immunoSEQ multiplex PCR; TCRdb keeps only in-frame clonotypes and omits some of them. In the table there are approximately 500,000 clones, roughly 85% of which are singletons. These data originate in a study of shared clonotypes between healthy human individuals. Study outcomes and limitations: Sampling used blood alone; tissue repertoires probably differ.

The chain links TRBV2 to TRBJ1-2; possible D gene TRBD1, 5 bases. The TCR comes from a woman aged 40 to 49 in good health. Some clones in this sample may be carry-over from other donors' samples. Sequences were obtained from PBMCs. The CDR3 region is CASKRRGRGDGYTF. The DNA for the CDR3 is TGTGCCAGCAAGCGCCGGGGACGGGGGGATGGCTACACCTTC. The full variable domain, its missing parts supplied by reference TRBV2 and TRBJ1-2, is EPEVTQTPSHQVTQMGQEVILRCVPISNHLYFYWYRQILGQKVEFLVSFYNNEISEKSEIFDDQFSVERPDGSNFTLKIRSTKLEDSAMYFCASKRRGRGDGYTFGSGTRLTVV.